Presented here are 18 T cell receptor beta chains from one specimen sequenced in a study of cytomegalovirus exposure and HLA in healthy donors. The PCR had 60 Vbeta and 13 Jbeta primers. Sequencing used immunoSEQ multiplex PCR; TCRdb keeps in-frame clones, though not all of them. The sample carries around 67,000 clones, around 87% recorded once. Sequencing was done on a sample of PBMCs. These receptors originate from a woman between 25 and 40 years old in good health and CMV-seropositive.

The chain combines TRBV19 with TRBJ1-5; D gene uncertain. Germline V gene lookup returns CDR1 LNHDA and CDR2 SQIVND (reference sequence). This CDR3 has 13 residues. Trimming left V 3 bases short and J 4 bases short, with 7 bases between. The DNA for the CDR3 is TGTGCCAGTAGTATGGGAGATAATCAGCCCCAGCATTTT. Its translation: CASSMGDNQPQHF.

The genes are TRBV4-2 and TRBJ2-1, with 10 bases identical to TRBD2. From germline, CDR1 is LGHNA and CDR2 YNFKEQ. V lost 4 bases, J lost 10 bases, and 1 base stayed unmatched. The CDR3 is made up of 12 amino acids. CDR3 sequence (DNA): TGTGCCAGCAGCCCGACTAGCGGGGAGCAGTTCTTC. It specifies CASSPTSGEQFF.

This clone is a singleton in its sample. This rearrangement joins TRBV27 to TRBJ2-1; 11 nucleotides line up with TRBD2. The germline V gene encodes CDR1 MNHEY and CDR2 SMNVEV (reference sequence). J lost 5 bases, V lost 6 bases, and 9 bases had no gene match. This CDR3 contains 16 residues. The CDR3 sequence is CASSQSRLAGNNEQFF. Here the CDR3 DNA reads TGTGCCAGCAGCCAAAGTCGACTAGCGGGAAACAATGAGCAGTTCTTC.

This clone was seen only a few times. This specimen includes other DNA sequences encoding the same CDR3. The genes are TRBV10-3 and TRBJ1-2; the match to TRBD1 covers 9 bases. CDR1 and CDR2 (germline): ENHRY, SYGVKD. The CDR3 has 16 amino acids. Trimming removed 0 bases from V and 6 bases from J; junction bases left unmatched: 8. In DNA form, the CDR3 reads TGTGCCATCAGTGAGTCGAAGGGGACAGGGATTGATGGCTACACCTTC. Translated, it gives CAISESKGTGIDGYTF.

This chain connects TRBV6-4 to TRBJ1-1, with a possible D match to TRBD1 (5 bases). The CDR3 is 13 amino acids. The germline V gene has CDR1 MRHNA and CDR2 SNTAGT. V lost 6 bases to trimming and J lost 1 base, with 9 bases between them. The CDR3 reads CASSIQENTEAFF. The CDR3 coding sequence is TGTGCCAGCAGCATACAGGAGAACACTGAAGCTTTCTTT.

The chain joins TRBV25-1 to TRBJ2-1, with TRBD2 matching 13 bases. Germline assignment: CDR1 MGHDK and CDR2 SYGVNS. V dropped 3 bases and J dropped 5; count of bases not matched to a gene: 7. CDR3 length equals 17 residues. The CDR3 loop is CASSDRLGLAGDNEQFF. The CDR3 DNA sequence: TGTGCCAGCAGTGACCGTTTAGGACTAGCGGGGGACAATGAGCAGTTCTTC.

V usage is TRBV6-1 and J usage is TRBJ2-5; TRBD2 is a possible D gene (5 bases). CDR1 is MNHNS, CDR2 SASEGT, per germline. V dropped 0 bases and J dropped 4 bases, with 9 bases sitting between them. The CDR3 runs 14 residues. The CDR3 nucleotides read TGTGCCAGCAGTGAAGCCGGGATCGGAGAGACCCAGTACTTC. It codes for CASSEAGIGETQYF.

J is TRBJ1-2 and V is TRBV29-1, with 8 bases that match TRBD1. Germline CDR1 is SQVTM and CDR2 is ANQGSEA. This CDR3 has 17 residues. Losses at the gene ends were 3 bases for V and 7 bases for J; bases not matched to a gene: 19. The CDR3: CSVDIPLGRGRPGGYTF. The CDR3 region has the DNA TGCAGCGTTGATATCCCTCTGGGCAGGGGGCGGCCGGGTGGCTACACCTTC.

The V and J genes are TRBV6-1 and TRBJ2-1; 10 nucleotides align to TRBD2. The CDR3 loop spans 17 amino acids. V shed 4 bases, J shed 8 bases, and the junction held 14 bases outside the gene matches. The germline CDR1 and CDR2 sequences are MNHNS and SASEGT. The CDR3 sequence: CASSVSSRLAGADEQFF. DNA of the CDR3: TGTGCCAGCAGTGTCTCTTCTCGGCTAGCGGGAGCTGATGAGCAGTTCTTC.

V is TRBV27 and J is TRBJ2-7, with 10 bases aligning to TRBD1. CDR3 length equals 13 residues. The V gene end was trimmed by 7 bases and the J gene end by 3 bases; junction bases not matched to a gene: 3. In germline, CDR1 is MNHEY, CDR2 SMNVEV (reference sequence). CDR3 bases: TGTGCCAGCACGGGACAGGGGATCTACGAGCAGTACTTC. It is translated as CASTGQGIYEQYF.

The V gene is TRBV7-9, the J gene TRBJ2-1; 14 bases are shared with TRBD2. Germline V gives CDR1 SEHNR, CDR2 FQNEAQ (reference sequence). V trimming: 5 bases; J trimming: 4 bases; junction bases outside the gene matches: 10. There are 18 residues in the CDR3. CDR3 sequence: CASSLGTSGRQGYNEQFF. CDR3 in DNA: TGTGCCAGCAGCCTCGGGACTAGCGGGAGACAGGGATACAATGAGCAGTTCTTC.

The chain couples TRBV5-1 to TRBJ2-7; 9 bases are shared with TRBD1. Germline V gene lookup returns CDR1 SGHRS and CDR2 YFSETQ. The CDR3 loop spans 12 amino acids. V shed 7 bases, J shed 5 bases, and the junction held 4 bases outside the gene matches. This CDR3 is CASSRTGDEQYF. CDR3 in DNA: TGCGCCAGCTCCAGGACAGGGGACGAGCAGTACTTC.

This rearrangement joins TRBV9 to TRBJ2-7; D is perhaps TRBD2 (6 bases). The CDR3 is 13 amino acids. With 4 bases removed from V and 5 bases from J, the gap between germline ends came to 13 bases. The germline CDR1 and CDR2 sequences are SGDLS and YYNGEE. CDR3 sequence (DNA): TGTGCCAGCAGCCCAGGAGGGATGGACGAGCAGTACTTC. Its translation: CASSPGGMDEQYF.

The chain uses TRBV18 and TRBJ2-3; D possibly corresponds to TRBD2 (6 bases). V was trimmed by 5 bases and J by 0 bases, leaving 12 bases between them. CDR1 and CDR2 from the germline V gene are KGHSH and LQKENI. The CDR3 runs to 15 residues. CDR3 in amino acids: CASSSTGTSTDTQYF. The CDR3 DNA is TGTGCCAGCTCATCTACCGGGACTAGCACAGATACGCAGTATTTT.

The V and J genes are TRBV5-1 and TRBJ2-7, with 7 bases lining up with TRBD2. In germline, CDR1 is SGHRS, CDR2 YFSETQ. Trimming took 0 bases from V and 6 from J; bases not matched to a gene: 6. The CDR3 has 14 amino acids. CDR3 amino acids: CASSLVVGEGEQYF. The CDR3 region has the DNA TGCGCCAGCAGCTTGGTGGTAGGGGAGGGCGAGCAGTACTTC.

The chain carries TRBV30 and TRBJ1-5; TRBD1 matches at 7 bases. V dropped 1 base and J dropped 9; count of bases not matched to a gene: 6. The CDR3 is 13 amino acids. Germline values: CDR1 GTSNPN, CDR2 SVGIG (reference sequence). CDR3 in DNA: TGTGCCTGGAGTGGACAGGGCTTGATGCCCCAGCATTTT. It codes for CAWSGQGLMPQHF. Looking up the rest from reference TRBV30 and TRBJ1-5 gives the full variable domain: SQTIHQWPATLVQPVGSPLSLECTVEGTSNPNLYWYRQAAGRGLQLLFYSVGIGQISSEVPQNLSASRPQDRQFILSSKKLLLSDSGFYLCAWSGQGLMPQHFGDGTRLSIL.

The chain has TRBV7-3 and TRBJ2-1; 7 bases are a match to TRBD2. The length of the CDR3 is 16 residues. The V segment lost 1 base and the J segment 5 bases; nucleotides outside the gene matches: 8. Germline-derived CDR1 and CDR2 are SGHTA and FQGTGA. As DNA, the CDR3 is TGTGCCAGCAGCTTAAGCGGGAGTGGGTTCAACAATGAGCAGTTCTTC. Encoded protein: CASSLSGSGFNNEQFF.

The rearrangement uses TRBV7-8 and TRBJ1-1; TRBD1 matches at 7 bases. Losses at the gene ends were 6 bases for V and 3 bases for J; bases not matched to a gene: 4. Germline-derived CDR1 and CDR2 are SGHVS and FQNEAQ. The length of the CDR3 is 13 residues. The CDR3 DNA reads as TGTGCCAGCAGTTCAGACAGGGACACTGAAGCTTTCTTT. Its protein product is CASSSDRDTEAFF. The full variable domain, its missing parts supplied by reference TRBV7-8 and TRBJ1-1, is GAGVSQSPRYKVAKRGQDVALRCDPISGHVSLFWYQQALGQGPEFLTYFQNEAQLDKSGLPSDRFFAERPEGSVSTLKIQRTQQEDSAVYLCASSSDRDTEAFFGQGTRLTVV.